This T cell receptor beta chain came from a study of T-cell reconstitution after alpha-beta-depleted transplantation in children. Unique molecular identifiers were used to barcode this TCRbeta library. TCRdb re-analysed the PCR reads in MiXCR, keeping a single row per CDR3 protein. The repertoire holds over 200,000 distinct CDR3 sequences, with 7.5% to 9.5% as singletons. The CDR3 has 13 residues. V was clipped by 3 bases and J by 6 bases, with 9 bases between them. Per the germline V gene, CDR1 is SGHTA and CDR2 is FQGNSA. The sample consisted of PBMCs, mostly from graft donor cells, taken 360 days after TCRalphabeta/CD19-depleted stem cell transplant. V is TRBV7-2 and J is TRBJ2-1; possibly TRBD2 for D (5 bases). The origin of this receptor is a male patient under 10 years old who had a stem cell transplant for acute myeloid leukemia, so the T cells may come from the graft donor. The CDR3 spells CASSLSGINEQFF. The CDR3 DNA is TGTGCCAGCAGCTTGTCGGGGATCAATGAGCAGTTCTTC.